Sequencing of this T cell receptor beta chain was carried out in a study of T cells in Graves' hyperthyroidism and ophthalmopathy (dated by TCRdb to the late 2010s). The study in broad terms: Peripheral blood was sampled at the time of initial diagnosis, prior to any treatment. In addition, the study compared T-cell repertoires in thyroid tissue and in blood from five to seven Graves' hyperthyroidism patients. After sampling, hyperthyroidism patients received methimazole starting at 30 mg daily, and ophthalmopathy patients received high-dose intravenous methylprednisolone. Whether ophthalmopathy could be predicted prospectively was tested in an independent validation cohort made up of roughly 19 hyperthyroidism patients plus 17 patients who later progressed to ophthalmopathy. The paper describes TCR Vbeta CDR3 sequencing of around 130 peripheral blood samples, made up of 43 ophthalmopathy patients, roughly 72 hyperthyroidism patients and roughly 17 progressor patients. The roughly 91 discovery patients were randomly split 7:3 into training and test sets. A discovery cohort of around 100 patients, about 40 with Graves' ophthalmopathy and 55 to 65 with stable Graves' hyperthyroidism, was used to find distinguishing TCR V-J signatures. What the study reported, not specific to this receptor: No statistical method was used to fix the sample size in advance, and group allocation was not hidden from the investigators. A model built on a 13 V-J signature distinguished ophthalmopathy from stable hyperthyroidism, reaching about 88% sensitivity and around 81% specificity in cross-validation and 80%/75% in testing. In validation, the model predicted progression to ophthalmopathy a median of about 6.8 months before onset, with over 60% sensitivity and roughly 72% specificity. Blood samples also contained most of the expanded thyroid clonotypes (frequency above 0.001), which suggests that blood repertoires may reflect thyroid immune responses.

This clonotype was detected many times. Its target antigen remains unknown. Base qualities are not provided; no much larger clone lies one nucleotide away. Taken from the germline V gene (reference sequence), the CDR1 and CDR2 loops are SEHNR and FQNEAQ. Trimming at the junction amounts to 2 bases on V and 5 bases on J, and the germline ends lie 11 bases apart. The CDR3 measures 14 amino acids from cysteine to phenylalanine. The read is trimmed to its CDR3 DNA, 42 bases read in frame from base 1. TCR beta CDR3 regions were amplified from RNA transcripts. The TCR CDR3 was subjected to a first round of RT-PCR using the HTBI primer set and the Qiagen OneStep RT-PCR kit. Libraries were constructed in a second round of multiplex PCR, after which size selection and purification were performed. Sequencing of the libraries was done on an Illumina HiSeq2000 using paired-end 100 bp reads. The original pipeline was this. SOAPnuke was used to process the raw data, with reads discarded if the reads contained adapters or uncalled bases, had a mean Phred below 15, or lacked an exact constant-primer or identifier match. High-quality paired reads were merged using COPE v1.2.5, and each unique nucleotide sequence was defined as a clonotype. MiTCR v1.1 was used to align clonotypes to the IMGT TRBV, TRBD and TRBJ reference segments. Analysis was restricted to V-J combinations with a frequency above 0.0001, which covered just over 98% of repertoires. The TCS score was defined as F50 (clonal expansion) divided by E x V (chaos), with BLOSUM62-based TCRdist calculated between CDR3 peptides within each V-J. Welch's t-statistics and random forest reduced around 550 V-J features to some 14, which were used in a naive Bayes classifier (R e1071). Using fastp trimming at Q25 and MiXCR clonotype assembly, TCRdb reanalyzed the public sequencing data and kept in-frame beta chains. One record per CDR3 amino acid sequence lists the most common genes and DNA. Clone size and V and J calls follow TCRdb, not the original study. The sample contains 500,000 to 600,000 distinct CDR3 sequences, about 20% of them found a single time. The ten largest clonotypes hold 45% to 50% of the sample.

Ophthalmopathy patients had moderately to severely active disease, Clinical Activity Score of at least 3, NOSPECS grade of at least 4, and duration under 3 months. Any patient with an uncontrolled infection, another autoimmune disease, pregnancy or lactation was excluded. Diagnoses were established on the basis of clinical symptoms, serum thyroxine and TRAb, thyroid ultrasound, and orbital computed tomography. PBMCs were separated from 8 to 10 ml of fresh peripheral blood using Ficoll-Paque density gradient centrifugation. Total RNA was extracted using Trizol reagent, and RNA quality was assessed on an Agilent 2100 Bioanalyzer.

The specimen sequenced was blood. The sequence links TRBV7-9 to TRBJ2-3, with TRBD2 perhaps the D gene, on 5 matching bases. The clonotype was recovered from a man aged 40-55 years with Graves' ophthalmopathy. The CDR3 protein sequence reads: CASSLSRREDTQYF. The DNA sequence reads TGTGCCAGCAGCTTATCTCGTCGGGAAGATACGCAGTATTTT.